The 30 T cell receptor beta chains presented below share a single source sample, sequenced in a study of blood T cell repertoires in COVID-19. Only in-frame clones appear in the TCRdb table, and some are missing; sequencing was by immunoSEQ multiplex PCR. The data contain about 120,000 clones, roughly four fifths of them singletons. What was sequenced was peripheral blood. The receptors were sampled from a human donor in a cohort sampled during active COVID-19.

This chain connects TRBV19 to TRBJ1-2; no firm D call. There are 12 residues in the CDR3. The V gene lost 1 base and the J gene lost 7 bases, with 7 bases spanning the gap. In germline, CDR1 is LNHDA, CDR2 SQIVND (reference sequence). CDR3 amino acids: CASSIGRRGYTF. CDR3 in DNA: TGTGCCAGTAGTATAGGTCGTCGTGGCTACACCTTC.

The chain recombines TRBV5-1 with TRBJ1-4; perhaps TRBD1 as D (6 bases). Germline CDR1 and CDR2: SGHRS and YFSETQ. V was pared by 4 bases and J by 3 bases, with 10 bases between. The CDR3 totals 14 residues. DNA for the CDR3: TGCGCCAGCAGCCCTGACAGGCCTAATGAAAAACTGTTTTTT. Its protein product is CASSPDRPNEKLFF. The full variable domain, its missing parts supplied by reference TRBV5-1 and TRBJ1-4, is KAGVTQTPRYLIKTRGQQVTLSCSPISGHRSVSWYQQTPGQGLQFLFEYFSETQRNKGNFPGRFSGRQFSNSRSEMNVSTLELGDSALYLCASSPDRPNEKLFFGSGTQLSVL.

The genes are TRBV5-4 and TRBJ2-1; 7 bases align to TRBD1. Germline V lookup: CDR1 SGHNT, CDR2 YYREEE (reference sequence). V lost 3 bases to trimming and J lost 8 bases; unmatched junction nucleotides: 11. The CDR3 has 15 amino acids. The CDR3 DNA reads TGTGCCAGCAGCTCCCGGGACAGATTAGCCGATGAGCAGTTCTTC. The encoded protein is CASSSRDRLADEQFF.

The genes are TRBV24-1 and TRBJ1-5, with 9 positions matching TRBD1. V shed 7 bases, J shed 5 bases, and the junction held 5 bases outside the gene matches. CDR1 KGHDR and CDR2 SFDVKD come from the germline V gene. The CDR3 loop spans 14 amino acids. CDR3 in amino acids: CATRTGGFYQPQHF. In nucleotides, the CDR3 is TGTGCCACCAGAACAGGGGGCTTTTATCAGCCCCAGCATTTT.

The rearrangement uses TRBV6-5 and TRBJ1-1, with 10 bases identical to TRBD1. The J segment lost 6 bases and the V segment lost 7 bases, leaving 5 bases of the junction unmatched. CDR1 and CDR2 (germline): MNHEY, SVGAGI. This CDR3 is built from 13 residues. The CDR3 region has the DNA TGTGCCAGCACCTTGACAGGGGGCGCTGAAGCTTTCTTT. Encoded protein: CASTLTGGAEAFF.

The chain combines TRBV6-1 with TRBJ2-5; a weak D match, TRBD1 (5 bases). CDR1 and CDR2 from the germline V gene are MNHNS and SASEGT. V was shortened by 2 bases and J by 1 base, with 11 bases between the two germline ends. CDR3 length: 15 residues. The CDR3 here is CASSERGSTQETQYF. CDR3 DNA sequence: TGTGCCAGCAGTGAAAGGGGAAGTACCCAAGAGACCCAGTACTTC.

The chain is built from TRBV9 and TRBJ2-2; TRBD2 agrees at 7 bases. The CDR3 is 17 amino acids. From germline, CDR1 is SGDLS and CDR2 YYNGEE. V lost 3 bases to trimming and J lost 4 bases; unmatched junction nucleotides: 12. The CDR3 protein is CASSALIGGSLTGELFF. For the CDR3, the DNA is TGTGCCAGCAGCGCTTTAATCGGGGGGAGCCTCACCGGGGAGCTGTTTTTT.

The chain joins TRBV7-2 to TRBJ2-1, with 9 bases matching TRBD2. The V gene end was trimmed by 3 bases and the J gene end by 3 bases; junction bases not matched to a gene: 12. The CDR3 totals 18 residues. The V gene's germline CDR1 is SGHTA and CDR2 FQGNSA. The CDR3 nucleotides are TGTGCCAGCAGCTTTTTGCCCTCTGGCGGGGGGGTCTACAATGAGCAGTTCTTC. Encoded protein: CASSFLPSGGGVYNEQFF. The full variable domain, its missing parts supplied by reference TRBV7-2 and TRBJ2-1, is GAGVSQSPSNKVTEKGKDVELRCDPISGHTALYWYRQSLGQGLEFLIYFQGNSAPDKSGLPSDRFSAERTGGSVSTLTIQRTQQEDSAVYLCASSFLPSGGGVYNEQFFGPGTRLTVL.

The chain recombines TRBV27 with TRBJ2-5, with 10 positions matching TRBD2. CDR1 and CDR2 (germline): MNHEY, SMNVEV (reference sequence). The CDR3 loop spans 15 amino acids. With V trimmed by 7 bases and J by 4 bases, 9 bases remained unmatched. CDR3 bases: TGTGCCAGCAAGAGCGGGGGGGTTCTGAGAGAGACCCAGTACTTC. Its protein is CASKSGGVLRETQYF.

The chain has TRBV5-1 and TRBJ2-5, with a weak D call TRBD2 (5 bases). Trimming shortened V by 4 bases and J by 4 bases, and 17 bases separated the two germline ends. The CDR3 loop spans 15 amino acids. Germline CDR1 reads SGHRS; CDR2 reads YFSETQ. The DNA for the CDR3 is TGCGCCAGCAGCGGTCAGGACGGGGTGGGAGAGACCCAGTACTTC. It is translated as CASSGQDGVGETQYF.

This clone was found many times. The chain couples TRBV27 to TRBJ2-1, with D hard to call. The CDR3 is made up of 15 amino acids. V was cut by 5 bases and J by 6 bases, with 17 bases left in between. Germline CDR1 and CDR2: MNHEY and SMNVEV (reference sequence). The CDR3 coding sequence is TGTGCCAGCAGTAGTAGCCACCCTACGTCCAATGAGCAGTTCTTC. As protein: CASSSSHPTSNEQFF.

V gene TRBV3-1 (or the pseudogene TRBV3-2) combines with J gene TRBJ2-5, with 11 bases lining up with TRBD2. After removal of 1 base from V and 2 bases from J, the junction contained 0 bases not matched to a gene. The CDR3 loop spans 15 amino acids. Germline V gene lookup returns CDR1 LGHDT and CDR2 YNNKEL (reference sequence). CDR3 in amino acids: CASSQGTSGQETQYF. CDR3 DNA sequence: TGTGCCAGCAGCCAAGGGACTAGCGGGCAAGAGACCCAGTACTTC.

The sample holds a few counts of this clone. The CDR3 DNA reads TGTGCCAGCAGCCTGCGGGGGTTCAATGAGCAGTTCTTC. Its translation: CASSLRGFNEQFF. The chain uses TRBV5-8 and TRBJ2-1, with TRBD2 matching over 7 bases. V was clipped by 4 bases and J by 6 bases; unmatched bases: 4. The germline V gene has CDR1 SGHTS and CDR2 YDEGEE. This CDR3 comprises 13 residues.

This clone was observed a single time. The rearrangement joins TRBV4-3 to TRBJ2-1; the match to TRBD2 covers 11 bases. Germline V gives CDR1 LGHNA, CDR2 YSLEER. V was pared by 0 bases and J by 2 bases, with 9 bases of the junction left unmatched. The CDR3 sequence is 19 residues long. The CDR3 sequence: CASSQEYGLAGGPYNEQFF. CDR3 DNA: TGCGCCAGCAGCCAAGAGTATGGGCTAGCGGGGGGTCCCTACAATGAGCAGTTCTTC.

The chain uses TRBV7-9 and TRBJ2-1; D might be TRBD2 (5 bases). Deletions cut 3 bases from V and 6 bases from J, with 12 bases between. CDR1 is SEHNR and CDR2 is FQNEAQ in the germline V gene (reference sequence). The CDR3 length is 14 residues. The chain's CDR3 is CASSFDGGRNEQFF. The CDR3 region has the DNA TGTGCCAGCAGCTTCGACGGAGGTCGCAATGAGCAGTTCTTC. Supplemented by reference TRBV7-9 and TRBJ2-1, the full variable domain reads DTGVSQNPRHKITKRGQNVTFRCDPISEHNRLYWYRQTLGQGPEFLTYFQNEAQLEKSRLLSDRFSAERPKGSFSTLEIQRTEQGDSAMYLCASSFDGGRNEQFFGPGTRLTVL.

V usage is TRBV5-1 and J usage is TRBJ2-3; TRBD2 matches at 16 bases. V was pared by 3 bases and J by 6 bases, with 7 bases of the junction left unmatched. Germline V gene data show CDR1 as SGHRS and CDR2 as YFSETQ. The CDR3 loop spans 17 amino acids. The CDR3 here is CASSWGLAGGSADTQYF. The CDR3 DNA reads TGCGCCAGCAGCTGGGGACTAGCGGGGGGGTCGGCGGATACGCAGTATTTT. The full variable domain, its missing parts supplied by reference TRBV5-1 and TRBJ2-3, is KAGVTQTPRYLIKTRGQQVTLSCSPISGHRSVSWYQQTPGQGLQFLFEYFSETQRNKGNFPGRFSGRQFSNSRSEMNVSTLELGDSALYLCASSWGLAGGSADTQYFGPGTRLTVL.

The V gene is TRBV7-2, the J gene TRBJ1-2; 9 bases are a match to TRBD1. J was trimmed by 4 bases and V by 4 bases; bases with no gene match: 4. The CDR3 contains 14 residues. CDR1 and CDR2 from the germline V gene are SGHTA and FQGNSA. CDR3 protein: CASSYGQGPYGYTF. CDR3 coding DNA: TGTGCCAGCAGCTACGGACAGGGGCCCTATGGCTACACCTTC.

The CDR3 DNA follows: TGTGCCAGCAGCTTGGCCTTTGGGACAAGAGCTTACAATGAGCAGTTCTTC. Translation: CASSLAFGTRAYNEQFF. V usage is TRBV5-4 and J usage is TRBJ2-1; D possibly corresponds to TRBD1 (6 bases). V lost 0 bases, J lost 4 bases, and 17 bases lay in between. The CDR3 runs to 17 residues. Germline CDR1 reads SGHNT; CDR2 reads YYREEE (reference sequence). Based on the CDR3 plus reference TRBV5-4 and TRBJ2-1, the full variable domain is ETGVTQSPTHLIKTRGQQVTLRCSSQSGHNTVSWYQQALGQGPQFIFQYYREEENGRGNFPPRFSGLQFPNYSSELNVNALELDDSALYLCASSLAFGTRAYNEQFFGPGTRLTVL.

In its sample, this clone was seen a few times. The rearrangement joins TRBV2 to TRBJ1-4; D is unresolved. Trimming removed 4 bases at V and 14 bases at J, with 8 bases between. Germline CDR1 reads SNHLY; CDR2 reads FYNNEI. CDR3 size: 10 residues. This chain's CDR3 is CASSGLALFF. The CDR3 DNA reads as TGTGCCAGCAGTGGTTTGGCTCTGTTTTTT.

A single count supports this clone. The chain uses TRBV7-9 and TRBJ2-7; 8 bases match TRBD1. V shed 1 base and J 0 bases; nucleotides not matched to a gene: 2. CDR1 is SEHNR, CDR2 FQNEAQ, per germline (reference sequence). CDR3 length: 15 residues. CDR3 sequence: CASSLVRGPSYEQYF. CDR3 nucleotides: TGTGCCAGCAGCTTAGTCAGGGGGCCCTCCTACGAGCAGTACTTC.

The rearrangement joins TRBV6-7 to TRBJ1-5, with a possible D match to TRBD1 (5 bases). TRBV6-7 is classed as an ORF, of uncertain function. The CDR3 runs 16 residues. V was shortened by 8 bases and J by 0 bases, with 17 bases between the two germline ends. The DNA of the CDR3 is TGTGCCAGCGAACTCCGGGGGGGGGATAGCAATCAGCCCCAGCATTTT. Translating it yields CASELRGGDSNQPQHF.

The rearrangement uses TRBV10-3 and TRBJ2-1, with TRBD1 as a possible D gene (6 bases). V lost 1 base and J 0 bases, leaving 10 bases between the germline ends. In germline, CDR1 is ENHRY, CDR2 SYGVKD. The CDR3 covers 16 residues. The DNA of the CDR3 is TGTGCCATCAGTGAGTGGGGGCCCACCTCCTACAATGAGCAGTTCTTC. This sequence encodes CAISEWGPTSYNEQFF.

V usage is TRBV5-1 and J usage is TRBJ2-5; 9 bases fit TRBD1. Germline-derived CDR1 and CDR2 are SGHRS and YFSETQ. V gave up 3 bases and J gave up 0 bases; unmatched junction bases: 9. The CDR3 contains 17 residues. CDR3 sequence (DNA): TGCGCCAGCAGCTCCGGGACAGGGCACACGTACCAAGAGACCCAGTACTTC. It specifies CASSSGTGHTYQETQYF.

The chain has TRBV6-1 and TRBJ1-3; D is ambiguous. The V end lost 3 bases, the J end lost 3 bases, and 12 bases lay between the germline ends. Looked up from germline, CDR1 is MNHNS and CDR2 is SASEGT. This CDR3 has 15 amino acids. The CDR3 DNA reads TGTGCCAGCAGTGAGGCGGGAGGGCTTGGAAACACCATATATTTT. Amino acids: CASSEAGGLGNTIYF.

The gene calls are TRBV25-1 and TRBJ1-5; maybe TRBD1 (5 bases). CDR3 length: 14 residues. Trimming left V 2 bases short and J 3 bases short, with 8 bases between. CDR1 is MGHDK, CDR2 SYGVNS, per germline. This CDR3 is CASSERGDNQPQHF. In DNA form, the CDR3 reads TGTGCCAGCAGTGAAAGGGGTGACAATCAGCCCCAGCATTTT.

The V and J genes are TRBV6-4 and TRBJ2-1, with 9 bases fitting TRBD2. Looked up from germline, CDR1 is MRHNA and CDR2 is SNTAGT. The CDR3 totals 16 residues. Trimming took 0 bases from V and 7 from J; bases not matched to a gene: 7. In nucleotides, the CDR3 is TGTGCCAGCAGTGACTCGCGGGGGGGGGTAAGGAATGAGCAGTTCTTC. It encodes CASSDSRGGVRNEQFF.

The V call is TRBV5-1, the J call TRBJ2-7; 9 bases line up with TRBD1. Trimming removed 3 bases from V and 6 bases from J; junction bases left unmatched: 1. Germline CDR1 is SGHRS and CDR2 is YFSETQ. This CDR3 is built from 12 residues. This chain's CDR3 is CASSWTGVEQYF. CDR3 DNA sequence: TGCGCCAGCAGCTGGACAGGGGTCGAGCAGTACTTC.

The CDR3 sequence: CASSHRTGAYEQYF. The CDR3, as DNA: TGTGCCAGCAGTCATAGGACAGGGGCCTACGAGCAGTACTTC. The chain carries TRBV28 and TRBJ2-7, with 9 positions matching TRBD1. CDR1 and CDR2 (germline): MDHEN, SYDVKM. V was pared by 5 bases and J by 2 bases, with 4 bases of the junction left unmatched. The CDR3 totals 14 residues.

This chain joins TRBV9 and TRBJ2-1; 9 bases match TRBD1. The CDR3 contains 16 residues. V lost 0 bases, J lost 7 bases, and 8 bases stayed unmatched. Germline loops: CDR1 SGDLS, CDR2 YYNGEE. The CDR3 here is CASSVDPGTGRNEQFF. As DNA, the CDR3 is TGTGCCAGCAGCGTAGACCCCGGGACAGGGAGGAATGAGCAGTTCTTC. Supplemented by reference TRBV9 and TRBJ2-1, the full variable domain reads DSGVTQTPKHLITATGQRVTLRCSPRSGDLSVYWYQQSLDQGLQFLIQYYNGEERAKGNILERFSAQQFPDLHSELNLSSLELGDSALYFCASSVDPGTGRNEQFFGPGTRLTVL.

The chain combines TRBV6-5 with TRBJ1-6, with 8 positions matching TRBD1. The germline V gene encodes CDR1 MNHEY and CDR2 SVGAGI. With 6 bases clipped from V and 10 bases from J, the junction kept 8 bases outside the gene matches. The CDR3 has 14 amino acids. This CDR3 reads CASSRGQGWSPLHF. CDR3 nucleotides: TGTGCCAGCAGCAGAGGACAGGGATGGTCACCCCTCCACTTT.